Listed here is a single TCR beta chain. Its matching antigen is unknown. Trimming pared 4 bases from V and 1 base from J, leaving 12 bases between. The V gene's germline CDR1 is SGDLS and CDR2 YYNGEE. The CDR3 loop spans 15 amino acids. These data are taken from a study of blood T cells in healthy people across ages. The authors ran a second PCR of 7 to 11 cycles using a sample-barcoded 5' primer and a J-beta primer mix. A 12-random-nucleotide template-switch adaptor tagged each cDNA molecule. Sequencing recovered at least 3 million CDR3-containing paired-end reads from each sample. TCRdb re-analysed the 5' RACE reads in MiXCR, keeping a single row per CDR3 protein. The table has over a million distinct CDR3 sequences, 45% seen once. Findings and caveats of the study: Leaving the PBMCs unsorted stopped any conclusive comparison of naive versus antigen-experienced cells.

The chain uses TRBV9 and TRBJ2-1; no reliable D call. Sequenced material: blood. This TCR was recovered from a woman between 55 and 75 years old in good health. CDR3 loop: CASSPQVRSYNEQFF. Here the CDR3 DNA reads TGTGCCAGCAGCCCCCAAGTGAGGTCCTACAATGAGCAGTTCTTC.